The next 27 T cell receptor beta chains were all read from a single sample in a study of human T cells and chemical hapten exposure. The time point here: patch test 1, 2 weeks after DPC sensitization. The treatment denotes: therapeutic diphenylcyclopropenone sensitization with weekly scalp DPC. MiXCR, applied by TCRdb to the RACE reads, yields one record per CDR3 protein. In the table there are around 52,000 distinct CDR3 sequences, about 9.3% of which are singletons. The input for sequencing was whole blood, taken in connection with sensitization to the hapten diphenylcyclopropenone (DPC). Receptors originate from a woman aged 40 to 50 with alopecia areata. Some clones in this sample may be carry-over from other donors' samples.

The chain has TRBV28 and TRBJ2-1, with 8 nucleotides matching TRBD2. Germline V lookup: CDR1 MDHEN, CDR2 SYDVKM. The trim removed 7 bases at V and 0 bases at J, leaving 5 bases unmatched. This CDR3 is built from 15 residues. CDR3 bases: TGTGCCAGCACTATGCGGGGGGCCTCCTACAATGAGCAGTTCTTC. Protein sequence: CASTMRGASYNEQFF.

Only a few counts were recorded for this clonotype. The gene calls are TRBV14 and TRBJ2-2, with no clear D. The germline V gene has CDR1 SGHDN and CDR2 FVKESK. V was shortened by 1 base and J by 6 bases, with 6 bases between the two germline ends. This CDR3 has 13 residues. The CDR3 bases are TGTGCCAGCAGCCAAGCCTCTTCCGGGGAGCTGTTTTTT. This gives the protein CASSQASSGELFF.

There are many counts of this clonotype. The chain is built from TRBV7-9 and TRBJ2-6; 9 bases align to TRBD1. V lost 6 bases, J lost 3 bases, and 3 bases stayed unmatched. Per germline, CDR1 SEHNR and CDR2 FQNEAQ (reference sequence). The CDR3 contains 15 residues. CDR3 residues: CASSTGGRGANVLTF. For the CDR3, the DNA is TGTGCCAGCAGTACAGGGGGCCGTGGGGCCAACGTCCTGACTTTC.

This clonotype was recorded at least ten times. This sequence joins TRBV4-2 and TRBJ2-5; 10 bases fit TRBD2. The CDR3 has 18 amino acids. CDR1 is LGHNA, CDR2 YNFKEQ, per germline. V lost 5 bases to trimming and J lost 5 bases; unmatched junction nucleotides: 17. The CDR3 DNA reads TGTGCCAGCAGCGGGAGGGGAGTCCCGGGACTAGCGCCGGAGACCCAGTACTTC. Its protein product is CASSGRGVPGLAPETQYF.

This clonotype turned up a few times. This may arise from a read error, as a much more abundant clone is one base away. The J gene is TRBJ1-6, the V gene TRBV7-9; a possible D gene is TRBD1 (5 bases). The CDR3 consists of 15 residues. Germline V gives CDR1 SEHNR, CDR2 FQNEAQ (reference sequence). This CDR3 is CSSSAVGTAFSPLHF. CDR3 sequence (DNA): TGTTCCAGCAGCGCCGTAGGGACGGCCTTCTCACCCCTCCACTTT.

At least ten counts were recorded for this clonotype. J is TRBJ2-1 and V is TRBV7-2; D might be TRBD1 or TRBD2, each matching 5 bases. Trimming left V 3 bases short and J 3 bases short, with 12 bases between. Germline-derived CDR1 and CDR2 are SGHTA and FQGNSA. There are 15 residues in the CDR3. CDR3 sequence reads: CASSFGDGYYNEQFF. The CDR3 DNA sequence: TGTGCCAGCAGCTTTGGGGACGGATACTACAATGAGCAGTTCTTC.

The sample holds many counts of this clonotype. The chain has TRBV11-2 and TRBJ2-3, with 9 bases that match TRBD2. Germline V gene data show CDR1 as SGHAT and CDR2 as FQNNGV. This CDR3 region has 17 residues. V lost 1 base and J lost 0; bases outside the gene matches: 5. Written as DNA, the CDR3 is TGTGCCAGCAGCTTAGTGTGGCGGGGGGGCAGCACAGATACGCAGTATTTT. Its translation: CASSLVWRGGSTDTQYF.

Comment on this clonotype: A much larger clone lies a single base off, so this may be a read error. The genes are TRBV3-1 and TRBJ2-1; TRBD2 is a possible D gene (6 bases). The CDR3 extends over 16 amino acids. Germline V gene sequence: CDR1 LGHDT, CDR2 YNNKEL (reference sequence). The CDR3 nucleotides are TGTGTCAGCAGCCAACTTGGGACTGCCACCTACAATGAGCAGTTCTTC. Its protein is CVSSQLGTATYNEQFF.

The J gene is TRBJ1-1, the V gene TRBV9; D is possibly TRBD1 (6 bases). This CDR3 is 16 amino acids long. The germline V gene has CDR1 SGDLS and CDR2 YYNGEE. Trimming removed 0 bases from V and 0 bases from J, with 12 bases in between. This CDR3 reads CASSVEPQGLNTEAFF. For the CDR3, the DNA is TGTGCCAGCAGCGTAGAGCCCCAGGGGTTGAACACTGAAGCTTTCTTT.

The table lists this clonotype with many counts. The chain employs TRBV6-2 or TRBV6-3 and TRBJ2-1, with D tentatively TRBD2 (6 bases). The CDR3 spans 16 residues. The germline CDR1 and CDR2 sequences are MNHEY and SVGEGT. The ends were cut back, 6 bases at V and 0 bases at J, with 15 bases in the middle. The CDR3, as DNA: TGTGCCAGCAGCCCAAGGCGACTAGTCTCCTACAATGAGCAGTTCTTC. Amino acids: CASSPRRLVSYNEQFF.

This chain's CDR3 is CASSLGQKYTEAFF. Written as DNA, the CDR3 is TGCGCCAGCAGCTTGGGACAGAAATACACTGAAGCTTTCTTT. This chain joins TRBV5-1 and TRBJ1-1, with D possibly being TRBD1 (5 bases). Germline V gives CDR1 SGHRS, CDR2 YFSETQ. V was shortened by 0 bases and J by 3 bases, with 9 bases between the two germline ends. The CDR3 covers 14 residues.

The chain couples TRBV29-1 to TRBJ1-1; 8 bases align to TRBD1. Germline CDR1 SQVTM, CDR2 ANQGSEA. The CDR3 is 12 residues long. The trim removed 7 bases at V and 1 base at J, leaving 2 bases unmatched. The CDR3 here is CSADRGNTEAFF. CDR3 coding DNA: TGCAGCGCAGACAGGGGGAACACTGAAGCTTTCTTT. The whole variable domain, filled in from reference TRBV29-1 and TRBJ1-1, reads SAVISQKPSRDICQRGTSLTIQCQVDSQVTMMFWYRQQPGQSLTLIATANQGSEATYESGFVIDKFPISRPNLTFSTLTVSNMSPEDSSIYLCSADRGNTEAFFGQGTRLTVV.

In this sample, this clonotype is medium-sized. The chain carries TRBV6-4 and TRBJ2-2, with D unresolved. Germline V CDR1 and CDR2: MRHNA, SNTAGT. The CDR3 runs 14 residues. Trimming removed 0 bases from V and 3 bases from J, with 5 bases in between. CDR3: CASSDSPDTGELFF. In DNA form, the CDR3 reads TGTGCCAGCAGTGACTCGCCGGACACCGGGGAGCTGTTTTTT.

This clonotype was observed a handful of times. Compared with germline, one end of the junction differs, possibly owing to a read error. This chain joins TRBV18 and TRBJ1-1; D is uncertain. This CDR3 contains 14 residues. Germline V lookup: CDR1 KGHSH, CDR2 LQKENI. CDR3 residues: CASSPQNGDTEAFF. Written as DNA, the CDR3 is TGTGCCAGCTCGCCACAAAACGGGGACACTGAAGCTTTCTTT.

The J gene is TRBJ2-7, the V gene TRBV20-1; D possibly corresponds to TRBD1 (6 bases). V gave up 5 bases and J gave up 4 bases, with 15 bases separating them. Germline V CDR1 and CDR2: DFQATT, SNEGSKA (reference sequence). The CDR3 is 13 residues long. CDR3 in amino acids: CSADLTGLYEQYF. The CDR3 DNA sequence: TGCAGTGCTGATCTGACAGGACTTTACGAGCAGTACTTC.

This clonotype was seen many times. The CDR3 is CASSPGPNYGYTF. Written as DNA, the CDR3 is TGCGCCAGCAGCCCCGGACCTAACTATGGCTACACCTTC. This chain links TRBV5-1 with TRBJ1-2; D gene unclear. Germline loops: CDR1 SGHRS, CDR2 YFSETQ. The ends were cut back, 4 bases at V and 0 bases at J, with 7 bases in the middle. The CDR3 runs 13 residues.

Ten or more counts support this clonotype. CDR3: CASSPILGQGRPGTNEKLFF. DNA for the CDR3: TGCGCCAGCAGCCCTATTCTGGGACAGGGGAGGCCGGGTACTAATGAAAAACTGTTTTTT. The chain carries TRBV4-1 and TRBJ1-4; 10 nucleotides match TRBD1. This CDR3 comprises 20 residues. Per germline, CDR1 MGHRA and CDR2 YSYEKL. With 4 bases clipped from V and 2 bases from J, the junction kept 16 bases outside the gene matches.

This sequence joins TRBV29-1 and TRBJ2-1; D perhaps matches TRBD1 (5 bases). The germline V and J ends were trimmed by 7 bases and 4 bases, with 14 bases remaining between them. Germline V gene lookup returns CDR1 SQVTM and CDR2 ANQGSEA. This CDR3 region has 13 residues. The CDR3 DNA sequence: TGCAGCGCTACACAGCCAGGGTACAATGAGCAGTTCTTC. Its protein is CSATQPGYNEQFF.

This clonotype was recorded only once. CDR3 coding DNA: TGTGCCAGCAGTTACTCGAGCAGGAATTCACCCCTCCACTTT. This codes for CASSYSSRNSPLHF. The chain combines TRBV6-5 with TRBJ1-6; no clear D. V lost 0 bases and J 7 bases, leaving 7 bases between the germline ends. CDR3 length: 14 residues. Per the germline V gene, CDR1 is MNHEY and CDR2 is SVGAGI.

The V and J genes are TRBV10-3 and TRBJ1-2, with 7 positions matching TRBD1. V lost 10 bases, J lost 2 bases, and 7 bases stayed unmatched. Per germline, CDR1 ENHRY and CDR2 SYGVKD. The length of the CDR3 is 13 residues. The CDR3 region is CASRDSNNYGYTF. The DNA for the CDR3 is TGTGCCAGCCGGGACAGTAACAACTATGGCTACACCTTC.

This clonotype was counted only a few times. The CDR3 DNA follows: TGTGCCAGCAGCCCTCAGGGGGCGGGGGGGTTTTACGGTGAAGCTTTCTTT. Its protein is CASSPQGAGGFYGEAFF. The chain carries TRBV11-2 and TRBJ1-1, with 8 bases matching TRBD1. V lost 5 bases, J lost 7 bases, and 18 bases stayed unmatched. Germline V gene lookup returns CDR1 SGHAT and CDR2 FQNNGV. The CDR3 is 17 amino acids.

This clonotype was seen a handful of times. This chain joins TRBV20-1 and TRBJ2-7; D gene unclear. Germline V gene lookup returns CDR1 DFQATT and CDR2 SNEGSKA (reference sequence). The CDR3 consists of 12 residues. Trimming shortened V by 2 bases and J by 4 bases, and 9 bases separated the two germline ends. Here the CDR3 DNA reads TGCAGTGCTAGATCCAGAGAGTACGAGCAGTACTTC. As protein: CSARSREYEQYF.

This clonotype was recorded at least ten times. This sequence joins TRBV11-2 and TRBJ2-1, with 7 bases lining up with TRBD2. V shed 5 bases and J 2 bases; nucleotides not matched to a gene: 6. This CDR3 comprises 15 residues. Germline-derived CDR1 and CDR2 are SGHAT and FQNNGV. Here the CDR3 reads CASSPSGVAYNEQFF. In DNA, the CDR3 is TGTGCCAGCAGCCCCAGCGGGGTAGCCTACAATGAGCAGTTCTTC.

As regards this clonotype: A much larger clone differs from this one at a single base, so this may be a read error. The rearrangement joins TRBV5-1 to TRBJ2-3; 10 nucleotides align to TRBD2. The germline gives CDR1 SGHRS, CDR2 YFSETQ. The CDR3 runs to 14 residues. With 4 bases clipped from V and 4 bases from J, the junction kept 3 bases outside the gene matches. CDR3 protein: CASSRTSGSDTQYF. The DNA of the CDR3 is TGCGCCAGCAGCCGGACTAGCGGATCAGATACGCAGTATTTT.

This clonotype showed up many times. This chain joins TRBV11-2 and TRBJ2-7; D might be TRBD2 (5 bases). The CDR3 extends over 14 amino acids. CDR1 is SGHAT, CDR2 FQNNGV, per germline. Trimming left V 3 bases short and J 2 bases short, with 11 bases between. CDR3 loop: CASSFGERPYEQYF. In nucleotides, the CDR3 is TGTGCCAGCAGCTTCGGAGAGCGGCCCTACGAGCAGTACTTC. The full variable domain, completed using reference TRBV11-2 and TRBJ2-7, is EAGVAQSPRYKIIEKRQSVAFWCNPISGHATLYWYQQILGQGPKLLIQFQNNGVVDDSQLPKDRFSAERLKGVDSTLKIQPAKLEDSAVYLCASSFGERPYEQYFGPGTRLTVT.

The chain recombines TRBV10-3 with TRBJ2-4; perhaps TRBD1 as D (6 bases). The CDR3 extends over 16 amino acids. Trimming took 3 bases from V and 0 from J, leaving 12 bases between them. Per the germline V gene, CDR1 is ENHRY and CDR2 is SYGVKD. This chain's CDR3 is CAISDEQGRAKNIQYF. In nucleotides, the CDR3 is TGTGCCATCAGTGACGAGCAGGGGCGAGCCAAAAACATTCAGTACTTC.

This clonotype was counted at least ten times. DNA for the CDR3: TGCGCCAGCAGCCAAGAGGAAGGGGCTAACAATCAGCCCCAGCATTTT. It translates to CASSQEEGANNQPQHF. J is TRBJ1-5 and V is TRBV4-1, with D tentatively TRBD1 (5 bases). From germline, CDR1 is MGHRA and CDR2 YSYEKL. The CDR3 contains 16 residues. V lost 0 bases to trimming and J lost 3 bases, with 12 bases between them.